A selection of T cell receptor beta chains follows, all from one sample in a study of cytomegalovirus exposure and HLA in healthy donors. The table came from immunoSEQ multiplex PCR; TCRdb's copy has only in-frame clones and leaves some out. The sample lists about 170,000 clones, around 78% occurring once. Sequencing input: PBMCs. These receptors all stem from a female donor in good health and CMV-seronegative. Both conserved end residues are part of each CDR3. Each record gives: D gene, V gene, J gene, clone size, CDR3 protein, CDR3 DNA. D genes are given only for firm matches. Not every row has a clone size; where given, it reads once, few, many or a size class.

NA,TRBV15,TRBJ2-1,NA,CATSSGVSSYNEQFF,TGTGCCACCAGCAGCGGGGTAAGCTCCTACAATGAGCAGTTCTTC
TRBD1,TRBV11-2,TRBJ2-7,NA,CASIFRGGDSPSYEQYF,TGTGCCAGCATCTTTAGGGGTGGGGACAGCCCCTCCTACGAGCAGTACTTC
TRBD2,TRBV28,TRBJ2-3,NA,CASSPTSGVTDTQYF,TGTGCCAGCAGTCCAACTAGCGGGGTCACAGATACGCAGTATTTT
TRBD2,TRBV5-5,TRBJ2-3,NA,CASSPEPGLITDTQYF,TGTGCCAGCAGCCCGGAACCGGGACTAATCACAGATACGCAGTATTTT
TRBD1,TRBV7-3,TRBJ2-5,NA,CASSYQGAGGTQYF,TGTGCCAGCAGCTACCAGGGGGCTGGAGGGACCCAGTACTTC
TRBD1,TRBV18,TRBJ2-7,NA,CASSPPDRGGGEQYF,TGTGCCAGCTCACCACCGGACAGGGGAGGTGGCGAGCAGTACTTC
NA,TRBV27,TRBJ2-7,few,CASSFSPTSSYEQYF,TGTGCCAGCAGTTTTTCCCCTACGAGCTCCTACGAGCAGTACTTC
TRBD2,TRBV19,TRBJ2-3,NA,CASSILAGRADTQYF,TGTGCCAGTAGTATCCTAGCGGGGCGCGCAGATACGCAGTATTTT
NA,TRBV2,TRBJ1-2,NA,CASRLYGYTF,TGTGCCAGCAGACTGTACGGCTACACCTTC
NA,TRBV29-1,TRBJ2-4,NA,CSAQPTQGRNIQYF,TGCAGCGCACAACCAACCCAGGGGAGAAACATTCAGTACTTC
TRBD1,TRBV4-1,TRBJ1-1,NA,CASSQDHRGGTEAFF,TGCGCCAGCAGCCAAGATCACAGGGGTGGCACTGAAGCTTTCTTT
NA,TRBV28,TRBJ1-1,once,CASSPLRGEAFF,TGTGCCAGCAGTCCCCTTCGGGGTGAAGCTTTCTTT
NA,TRBV28,TRBJ2-7,few,CASSLGAYEQYF,TGTGCCAGCAGTTTAGGGGCTTACGAGCAGTACTTC
NA,TRBV5-1,TRBJ1-2,once,CASSYDKDGYTF,TGCGCCAGCAGCTATGACAAGGATGGCTACACCTTC
TRBD2,TRBV29-1,TRBJ2-1,NA,CSVGEGLAGGPTSYNEQFF,TGCAGCGTGGGGGAGGGACTAGCGGGGGGCCCTACCTCCTACAATGAGCAGTTCTTC
NA,TRBV28,TRBJ2-5,NA,CASSKLGGTQYF,TGTGCCAGCAGTAAACTAGGGGGGACCCAGTACTTC
TRBD1,TRBV19,TRBJ1-6,NA,CASSPGDRVNSPLHF,TGTGCCAGTAGCCCCGGGGACAGGGTTAATTCACCCCTCCACTTT
TRBD1,TRBV28,TRBJ2-3,few,CASSFSGQGTTDTQYF,TGTGCCAGCAGTTTTTCGGGACAGGGTACCACAGATACGCAGTATTTT
TRBD1,TRBV18,TRBJ2-2,NA,CASSREQGITGELFF,TGTGCCAGCTCCAGAGAACAGGGGATCACCGGGGAGCTGTTTTTT
NA,TRBV5-4,TRBJ2-5,NA,CASSYKGSVEIQYF,TGTGCCAGCAGCTATAAGGGGTCGGTGGAGATCCAGTACTTC